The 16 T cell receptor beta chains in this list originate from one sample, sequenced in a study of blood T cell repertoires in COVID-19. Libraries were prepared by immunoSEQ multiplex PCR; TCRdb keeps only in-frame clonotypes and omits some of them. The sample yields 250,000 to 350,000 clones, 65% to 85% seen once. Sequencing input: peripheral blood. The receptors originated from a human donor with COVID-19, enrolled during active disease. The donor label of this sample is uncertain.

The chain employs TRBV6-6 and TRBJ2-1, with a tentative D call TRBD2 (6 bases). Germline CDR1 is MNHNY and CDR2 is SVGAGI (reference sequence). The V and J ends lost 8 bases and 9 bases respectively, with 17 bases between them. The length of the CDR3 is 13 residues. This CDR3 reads CASGVMERAEQFF. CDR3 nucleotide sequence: TGTGCCAGCGGTGTTATGGAGCGGGCTGAGCAGTTCTTC.

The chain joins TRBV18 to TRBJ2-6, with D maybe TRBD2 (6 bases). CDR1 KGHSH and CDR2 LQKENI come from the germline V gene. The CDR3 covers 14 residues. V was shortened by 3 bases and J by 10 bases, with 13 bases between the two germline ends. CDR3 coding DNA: TGTGCCAGCTCACCGGAGGGTAAGGCTAACGTCCTGACTTTC. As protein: CASSPEGKANVLTF.

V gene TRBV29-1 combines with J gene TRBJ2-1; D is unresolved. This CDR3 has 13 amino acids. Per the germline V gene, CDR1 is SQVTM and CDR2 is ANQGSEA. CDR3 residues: CSSDLTGYNEQFF. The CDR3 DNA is TGCAGTTCCGATTTGACGGGCTACAATGAGCAGTTCTTC.

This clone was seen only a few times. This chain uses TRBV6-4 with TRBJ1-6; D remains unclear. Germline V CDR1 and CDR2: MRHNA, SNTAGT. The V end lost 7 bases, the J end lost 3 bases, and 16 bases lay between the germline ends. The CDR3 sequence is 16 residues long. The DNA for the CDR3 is TGTGCCAGCACTTTTCCAGGTAACCACTATAATTCACCCCTCCACTTT. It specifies CASTFPGNHYNSPLHF.

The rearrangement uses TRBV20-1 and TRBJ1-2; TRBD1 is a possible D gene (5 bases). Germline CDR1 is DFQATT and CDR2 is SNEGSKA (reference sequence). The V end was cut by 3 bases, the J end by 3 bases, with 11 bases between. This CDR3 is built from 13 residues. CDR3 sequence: CSASPGEDYGYTF. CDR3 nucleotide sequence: TGCAGTGCTAGTCCGGGGGAGGACTATGGCTACACCTTC.

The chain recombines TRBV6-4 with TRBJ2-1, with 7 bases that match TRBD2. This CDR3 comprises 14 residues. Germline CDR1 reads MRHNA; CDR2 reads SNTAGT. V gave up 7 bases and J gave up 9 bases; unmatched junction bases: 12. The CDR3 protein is CASKRSGESGEQFF. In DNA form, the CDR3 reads TGTGCCAGCAAGAGAAGCGGGGAATCAGGTGAGCAGTTCTTC.

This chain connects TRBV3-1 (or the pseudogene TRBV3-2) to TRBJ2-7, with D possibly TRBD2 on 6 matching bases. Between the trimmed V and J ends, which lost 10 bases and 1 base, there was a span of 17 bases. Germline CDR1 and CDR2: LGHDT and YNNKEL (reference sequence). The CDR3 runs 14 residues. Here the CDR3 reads CATGGSSGSYEQYF. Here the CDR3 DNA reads TGTGCCACCGGAGGGAGTTCGGGATCCTACGAGCAGTACTTC.

The CDR3 here is CAISESKAGVLHEQYF. Written as DNA, the CDR3 is TGTGCCATCAGTGAGTCCAAAGCGGGGGTTCTGCACGAGCAGTACTTC. V and J are TRBV10-3 and TRBJ2-7; 8 nucleotides match TRBD2. V lost 0 bases to trimming and J lost 5 bases; unmatched junction nucleotides: 9. Germline assignment: CDR1 ENHRY and CDR2 SYGVKD. The CDR3 is made up of 16 amino acids.

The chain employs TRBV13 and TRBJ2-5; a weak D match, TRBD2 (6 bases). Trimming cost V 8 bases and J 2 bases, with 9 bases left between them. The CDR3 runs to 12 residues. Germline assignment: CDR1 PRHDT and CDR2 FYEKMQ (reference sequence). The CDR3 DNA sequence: TGTGCCAGCTCTCGGGGGCAAGAGACCCAGTACTTC. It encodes CASSRGQETQYF.

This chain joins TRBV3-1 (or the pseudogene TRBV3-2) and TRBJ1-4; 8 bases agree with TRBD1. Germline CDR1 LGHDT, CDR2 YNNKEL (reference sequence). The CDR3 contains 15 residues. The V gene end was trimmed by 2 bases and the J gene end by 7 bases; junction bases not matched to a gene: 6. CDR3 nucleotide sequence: TGTGCCAGCAGCCAAAACCAGGGGGCTGCTGAAAAACTGTTTTTT. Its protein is CASSQNQGAAEKLFF.

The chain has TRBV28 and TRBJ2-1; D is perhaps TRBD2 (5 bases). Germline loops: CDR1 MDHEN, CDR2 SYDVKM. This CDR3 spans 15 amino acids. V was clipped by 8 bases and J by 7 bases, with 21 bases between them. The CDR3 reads CASRKGLGLVNEQFF. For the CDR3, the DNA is TGTGCCAGCCGTAAAGGACTCGGATTAGTGAATGAGCAGTTCTTC.

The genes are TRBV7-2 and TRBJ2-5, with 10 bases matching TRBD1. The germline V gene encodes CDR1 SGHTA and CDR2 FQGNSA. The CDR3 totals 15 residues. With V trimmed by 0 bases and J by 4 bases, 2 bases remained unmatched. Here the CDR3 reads CASSLARTGGETQYF. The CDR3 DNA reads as TGTGCCAGCAGCTTAGCCCGGACAGGGGGAGAGACCCAGTACTTC.

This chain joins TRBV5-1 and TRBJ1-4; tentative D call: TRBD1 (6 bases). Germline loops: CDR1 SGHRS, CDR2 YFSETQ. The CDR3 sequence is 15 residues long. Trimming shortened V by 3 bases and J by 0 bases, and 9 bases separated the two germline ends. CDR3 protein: CASSSRTATNEKLFF. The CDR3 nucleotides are TGCGCCAGCAGCTCCCGGACAGCAACTAATGAAAAACTGTTTTTT.

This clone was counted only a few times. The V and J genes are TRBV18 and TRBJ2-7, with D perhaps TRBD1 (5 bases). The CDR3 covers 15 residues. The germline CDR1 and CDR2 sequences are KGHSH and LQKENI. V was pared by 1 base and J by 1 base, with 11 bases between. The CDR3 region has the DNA TGTGCCAGCTCACCACGTTCGACAGAGTCCTACGAGCAGTACTTC. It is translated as CASSPRSTESYEQYF.

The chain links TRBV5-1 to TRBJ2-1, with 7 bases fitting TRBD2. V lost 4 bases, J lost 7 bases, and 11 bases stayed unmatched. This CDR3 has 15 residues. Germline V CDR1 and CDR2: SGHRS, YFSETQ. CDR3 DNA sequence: TGCGCCAGCAGCCCTCGGGAGTCGGGGGGAAATGAGCAGTTCTTC. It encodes CASSPRESGGNEQFF. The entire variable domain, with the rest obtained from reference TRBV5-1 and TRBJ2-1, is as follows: KAGVTQTPRYLIKTRGQQVTLSCSPISGHRSVSWYQQTPGQGLQFLFEYFSETQRNKGNFPGRFSGRQFSNSRSEMNVSTLELGDSALYLCASSPRESGGNEQFFGPGTRLTVL.

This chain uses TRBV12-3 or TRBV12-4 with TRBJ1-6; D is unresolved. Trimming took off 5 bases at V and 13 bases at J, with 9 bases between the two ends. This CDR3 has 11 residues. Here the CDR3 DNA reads TGTGCCAGCAGTCCCGGCGGGCCCCTCCACTTT. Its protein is CASSPGGPLHF.